One TCR beta chain is described in this entry. Its antigen is undetermined. Method: immunoSEQ multiplex PCR; TCRdb's copy keeps in-frame clones and lacks some. Seen here are roughly 68,000 clones, approximately 78% observed once, and the top ten hold 20% to 25%. The V gene's germline CDR1 is SNHLY and CDR2 FYNNEI. This CDR3 has 12 amino acids. V was shortened by 8 bases and J by 0 bases, with 8 bases between the two germline ends. The data are from a study of vaccination effects on CD4 cells after COVID-19. Isolation of CD4+ T cells took place after 10 days of culture. The rearrangement uses TRBV2 and TRBJ2-7, with D unresolved. The starting material was CD4+ T cells from PBMCs cultured without peptide, obtained before COVID-19 vaccination. The clonotype was recovered from a human donor who had a prior SARS-CoV-2 infection. The CDR3 loop is CASSDGSYEQYF. The CDR3 DNA is TGTGCCAGCTCGGACGGCTCCTACGAGCAGTACTTC.